A single sample gave rise to the 17 T cell receptor beta chains below, sequenced in a study of identical twins. TCRdb recomputed calls from the 5' RACE reads with MiXCR, one row per CDR3 protein. Of 200,000 to 250,000 distinct CDR3 sequences listed, 6.5% were seen once; the top ten hold roughly 14%. These data were also filed under a second study, of T cells expressing NK-cell markers.

Material for sequencing was CD8+ T cells sorted from blood. The receptors shown here come from a young woman in good health.

The V gene is TRBV4-1, the J gene TRBJ2-7; 8 positions match TRBD1. CDR1 MGHRA and CDR2 YSYEKL come from the germline V gene. CDR3 length equals 14 residues. Unmatched junction bases numbered 6, after V lost 4 bases and J lost 4 bases. The CDR3 nucleotides read TGCGCCAGCAGCCTCAAGGACAGGGAATACGAGCAGTACTTC. Its protein is CASSLKDREYEQYF.

Concerning this clonotype itself: This may be a read error, as it is one base from a much larger clone. The chain recombines TRBV12-3 or TRBV12-4 with TRBJ2-1, with TRBD2 matching over 8 bases. The CDR3 runs 18 residues. Here the CDR3 reads CACSLVALAESLYNEQFF. CDR3 bases: TGTGCCTGCAGTTTAGTAGCACTAGCGGAGTCATTGTACAATGAGCAGTTCTTC.

This clonotype came up a few times. The chain employs TRBV4-3 and TRBJ2-3, with TRBD2 identical over 7 bases. Germline V gene lookup returns CDR1 LGHNA and CDR2 YSLEER. V dropped 0 bases and J dropped 0; count of bases not matched to a gene: 6. The CDR3 consists of 17 residues. The CDR3 nucleotides read TGCGCCAGCAGCCAAGATCAGTCTAGCGGAAGCACAGATACGCAGTATTTT. Its protein product is CASSQDQSSGSTDTQYF.

This chain links TRBV7-2 with TRBJ2-7; the match to TRBD2 covers 12 bases. Germline loops: CDR1 SGHTA, CDR2 FQGNSA. The CDR3 is 15 amino acids. J lost 5 bases, V lost 4 bases, and 6 bases had no gene match. The CDR3 loop is CASSSSGRASNEQYF. In nucleotides, the CDR3 is TGTGCCAGCAGCTCTAGCGGGAGGGCCAGTAACGAGCAGTACTTC.

This clonotype was detected ten times or more. CDR3 in DNA: TGCGCCAGCAGCCAAGATTCAGGGCAGCTCTATGGCTACACCTTC. It translates to CASSQDSGQLYGYTF. This chain joins TRBV4-1 and TRBJ1-2; tentatively, D is TRBD1 (5 bases). CDR1 MGHRA and CDR2 YSYEKL come from the germline V gene. The CDR3 contains 15 residues. V was clipped by 0 bases and J by 4 bases, with 12 bases between them.

The rearrangement uses TRBV27 and TRBJ1-5; 10 nucleotides line up with TRBD1. Germline CDR1 is MNHEY and CDR2 is SMNVEV (reference sequence). V shed 5 bases, J shed 4 bases, and the junction held 5 bases outside the gene matches. The CDR3 has 15 amino acids. CDR3 protein: CASSPRTGGNQPQHF. The CDR3 DNA is TGTGCCAGCAGTCCCCGGACAGGGGGAAATCAGCCCCAGCATTTT.

Many counts were recorded for this clonotype. The genes are TRBV4-3 and TRBJ2-2; 10 nucleotides line up with TRBD2. With 5 bases clipped from V and 7 bases from J, the junction kept 10 bases outside the gene matches. This CDR3 contains 16 residues. CDR1 and CDR2 from the germline V gene are LGHNA and YSLEER. The CDR3 DNA follows: TGCGCCAGCAGCTCCCACCTAGCGGGAGAAAGCGGGGAGCTGTTTTTT. Amino acids: CASSSHLAGESGELFF.

Note on this clonotype: A read error may produce the germline difference seen at one junction end. CDR3 bases: TGTGCCATCAGTTACCGCCCGAGACAGGAGGTGGGCTATGGCTACACCTTC. Amino acids: CAISYRPRQEVGYGYTF. This rearrangement joins TRBV6-5 to TRBJ1-2, with a possible D match to TRBD1 (6 bases). The CDR3 contains 17 residues. Germline CDR1 is MNHEY and CDR2 is SVGAGI.

This clonotype was found a few times. The J gene is TRBJ2-1, the V gene TRBV9; D remains unclear. The CDR3 sequence is 15 residues long. CDR1 is SGDLS and CDR2 is YYNGEE in the germline V gene. V lost 4 bases and J 6 bases, leaving 17 bases between the germline ends. This chain's CDR3 is CASSLPPSGSNEQFF. CDR3 bases: TGTGCCAGCAGCTTGCCACCCAGTGGTTCCAATGAGCAGTTCTTC. Using reference TRBV9 and TRBJ2-1 for the parts outside the CDR3, the full variable domain is DSGVTQTPKHLITATGQRVTLRCSPRSGDLSVYWYQQSLDQGLQFLIQYYNGEERAKGNILERFSAQQFPDLHSELNLSSLELGDSALYFCASSLPPSGSNEQFFGPGTRLTVL.

Only a few counts were recorded for this clonotype. The rearrangement uses TRBV20-1 and TRBJ1-1; D is unclear. V lost 6 bases, J lost 6 bases, and 14 bases lay in between. CDR3 size: 12 residues. Germline V gene data show CDR1 as DFQATT and CDR2 as SNEGSKA (reference sequence). The CDR3, as DNA: TGCAGTGCCTACGCCCCGGGCCCTGAAGCTTTCTTT. As protein: CSAYAPGPEAFF.

In this sample, this clonotype turned up a few times. The chain couples TRBV6-2 or TRBV6-3 to TRBJ1-4; D is ambiguous. Germline V CDR1 and CDR2: MNHEY, SVGEGT. V lost 2 bases and J 2 bases, leaving 21 bases between the germline ends. The CDR3 consists of 19 residues. CDR3: CASSYLLDATGKTNEKLFF. CDR3 DNA sequence: TGTGCCAGCAGTTACCTCCTCGACGCAACGGGGAAGACTAATGAAAAACTGTTTTTT.

J is TRBJ1-5 and V is TRBV9; no reliable D call. The CDR3 totals 14 residues. The V gene's germline CDR1 is SGDLS and CDR2 YYNGEE. V dropped 0 bases and J dropped 5 bases, with 9 bases sitting between them. The CDR3 nucleotides are TGTGCCAGCAGCGTAGGGTGGGAGGATCAGCCCCAGCATTTT. This encodes CASSVGWEDQPQHF.

The gene calls are TRBV3-1 and TRBJ1-1; D gene ambiguous. The CDR3 length is 12 residues. CDR1 is LGHDT and CDR2 is YNNKEL in the germline V gene (reference sequence). V gave up 8 bases and J gave up 6 bases, with 13 bases separating them. The CDR3 protein is CASLSQAAEAFF. CDR3 nucleotides: TGTGCCAGCCTGTCTCAGGCTGCTGAAGCTTTCTTT.

The chain couples TRBV7-6 to TRBJ2-1; D gene unclear. Germline values: CDR1 SGHVS, CDR2 FNYEAQ. The germline V and J ends were trimmed by 5 bases and 5 bases, with 10 bases remaining between them. The length of the CDR3 is 13 residues. The CDR3 bases are TGTGCCAGCAGCCAGGTTGGCGACAATGAGCAGTTCTTC. It translates to CASSQVGDNEQFF.

Here the CDR3 reads CSSQAGHGYTF. The CDR3 DNA is TGTTCATCGCAGGCGGGGCATGGCTACACCTTC. This chain connects TRBV12-3 or TRBV12-4 to TRBJ1-2; D may be TRBD1 (5 bases). The CDR3 loop spans 11 amino acids.

The chain combines TRBV27 with TRBJ2-2; no definite D call. This CDR3 spans 13 amino acids. The germline V gene encodes CDR1 MNHEY and CDR2 SMNVEV (reference sequence). Trimming shortened V by 3 bases and J by 5 bases, and 7 bases separated the two germline ends. As DNA, the CDR3 is TGTGCCAGCAGTTTCGTTGAGACCGGGGAGCTGTTTTTT. Translated: CASSFVETGELFF.

This clonotype was counted many times. The chain links TRBV20-1 to TRBJ1-3; D is undetermined. This CDR3 has 14 residues. V lost 1 base and J lost 2, with 9 bases in between. Germline V gives CDR1 DFQATT, CDR2 SNEGSKA (reference sequence). The CDR3 is CSARVEGTGNTIYF. CDR3 DNA: TGCAGTGCTAGAGTGGAGGGCACTGGAAACACCATATATTTT.